This T cell receptor (beta chain) came from a study of blood T cell repertoires in COVID-19. This CDR3 has 16 amino acids. Germline lookup yields CDR1 KGHSH and CDR2 LQKENI. V was pared by 5 bases and J by 2 bases, with 11 bases of the junction left unmatched. As handled by the study authors: Reference gene primer amplification gave estimated nucleated cell counts. The table came from immunoSEQ multiplex PCR; TCRdb's copy has only in-frame clones and leaves some out. That table gives V, J and clone size, and the DNA gave D and trimming. The table lists 85,000 to 100,000 clones, around three quarters of them singletons, with roughly 8.2% in the top ten.

This chain connects TRBV18 to TRBJ2-7; 8 nucleotides agree with TRBD2. This receptor was identified in a man in his forties or fifties who had recovered from COVID-19. The sample was peripheral blood. In nucleotides, the CDR3 is TGTGCCAGCTCAAAAGGGAGAGCGGGGGCCCCCTACGAGCAGTACTTC. Protein: CASSKGRAGAPYEQYF.